One sample yielded the 21 T cell receptor beta chains listed below, sequenced in a study of Graves' ophthalmopathy and Graves' hyperthyroidism (dated by TCRdb to 2017 to 2018). TCRdb shows the sequencer as Illumina HiSeq 2000. For repertoire sequencing, the TCR beta CDR3 regions were amplified from RNA transcripts. The first round of RT-PCR was done with HTBI primers and the Qiagen OneStep RT-PCR kit, and was followed by a second round of multiplex PCR, then size selection and purification. In TCRdb, the public reads were trimmed at Q25 with fastp and aligned with MiXCR, with productive beta chains retained. CDR3 protein duplicates are merged, each entry listing the most common genes and DNA. The sample table shows around 400,000 distinct CDR3 sequences, and around 21% are seen once. The biggest ten clones account for 2.5% to 3% of the sample. Sequencing input: peripheral blood. These TCRs come from a woman aged 18-29 years with stable Graves' hyperthyroidism. Donor details come from another sample of the same person, matched by shared clones.

This clonotype was detected ten times or more. The chain carries TRBV28 and TRBJ2-5, with a weak D call TRBD1 (6 bases). The CDR3 length is 16 residues. The germline V gene has CDR1 MDHEN and CDR2 SYDVKM. Trimming took off 6 bases at V and 2 bases at J, with 19 bases between the two ends. In DNA, the CDR3 is TGTGCCAGCAGCCCAGAAGGACAGTACCTTCAAGAGACCCAGTACTTC. It codes for CASSPEGQYLQETQYF.

This clonotype has at least ten counts. V usage is TRBV11-1 and J usage is TRBJ2-5; D gene uncertain. The V and J ends lost 5 bases and 5 bases respectively, with 15 bases between them. This CDR3 is 14 amino acids long. Germline V gene data show CDR1 as SGHAT and CDR2 as FQDESV (reference sequence). This CDR3 is CASSPRRTRETQYF. CDR3 nucleotides: TGTGCCAGCAGCCCCAGGAGAACCCGCGAGACCCAGTACTTC.

The sample holds many counts of this clonotype. The chain has TRBV6-1 and TRBJ2-2; TRBD2 aligns across 13 bases. J was trimmed by 5 bases and V by 6 bases; bases with no gene match: 3. Germline V gives CDR1 MNHNS, CDR2 SASEGT. CDR3 length: 15 amino acids. The DNA for the CDR3 is TGTGCCAGCAGGGGACTAGCGGGACGGACCGGGGAGCTGTTTTTT. Amino acid sequence: CASRGLAGRTGELFF.

The gene calls are TRBV15 and TRBJ1-1; TRBD1 agrees at 10 bases. The CDR3 extends over 16 amino acids. The V gene end was trimmed by 4 bases and the J gene end by 0 bases; junction bases not matched to a gene: 5. Germline lookup yields CDR1 LNHNV and CDR2 YYDKDF (reference sequence). Written as DNA, the CDR3 is TGTGCCACCAGCATCGACAGGGGGCTGATGAACACTGAAGCTTTCTTT. Protein sequence: CATSIDRGLMNTEAFF.

This clonotype was detected only a few times. The chain couples TRBV27 to TRBJ2-2; D remains ambiguous. The CDR3 sequence is 15 residues long. CDR1 and CDR2 from the germline V gene are MNHEY and SMNVEV (reference sequence). V lost 2 bases and J lost 4, with 11 bases in between. For the CDR3, the DNA is TGTGCCAGCAGTTTAGGAGAGATCGGCACCGGGGAGCTGTTTTTT. Translating it yields CASSLGEIGTGELFF.

V usage is TRBV15 and J usage is TRBJ1-6, with D perhaps TRBD1 (5 bases). Germline V gene data show CDR1 as LNHNV and CDR2 as YYDKDF (reference sequence). The CDR3 extends over 14 amino acids. Trimming removed 4 bases from V and 7 bases from J, with 11 bases in between. The DNA of the CDR3 is TGTGCCACCAGCATGGGGTCAGGGAATTCACCCCTCCACTTT. Protein product: CATSMGSGNSPLHF.

This clonotype was seen many times. The chain carries TRBV7-2 and TRBJ2-7; 12 bases are a match to TRBD2. V trimming: 3 bases; J trimming: 6 bases; junction bases outside the gene matches: 6. The length of the CDR3 is 15 residues. Germline V gene data show CDR1 as SGHTA and CDR2 as FQGNSA. DNA for the CDR3: TGTGCCAGCAGCTTCAGGACTAGCGGGACCGGCGAGCAGTACTTC. This translates into CASSFRTSGTGEQYF.

This clonotype was seen at least ten times. Here the CDR3 reads CASSSPGPGGYTF. For the CDR3, the DNA is TGTGCCAGCAGCTCCCCGGGGCCCGGTGGCTACACCTTC. The gene calls are TRBV7-2 and TRBJ1-2, with D perhaps matching TRBD1 (5 bases). This CDR3 is 13 amino acids long. Germline CDR1 reads SGHTA; CDR2 reads FQGNSA. Trimming shortened V by 4 bases and J by 7 bases, and 13 bases separated the two germline ends.

This clonotype was seen a handful of times. The chain combines TRBV12-3 or TRBV12-4 with TRBJ2-5; 7 bases align to TRBD1. The CDR3 sequence is 15 residues long. V lost 2 bases, J lost 1 base, and 4 bases stayed unmatched. Here the CDR3 reads CASSLTRQGQETQYF. For the CDR3, the DNA is TGTGCCAGCAGTTTAACGCGACAGGGCCAAGAGACCCAGTACTTC.

There are many counts of this clonotype. This chain connects TRBV5-1 to TRBJ2-4, with 7 nucleotides matching TRBD1. J lost 0 bases, V lost 2 bases, and 5 bases had no gene match. This CDR3 region has 16 residues. The germline V gene has CDR1 SGHRS and CDR2 YFSETQ. Written as DNA, the CDR3 is TGCGCCAGCAGCTTAGGGGGCAGCCTAGCCAAAAACATTCAGTACTTC. This encodes CASSLGGSLAKNIQYF.

The genes are TRBV19 and TRBJ1-1; D gene ambiguous. Germline values: CDR1 LNHDA, CDR2 SQIVND (reference sequence). This CDR3 has 14 amino acids. V shed 5 bases and J shed 1 base, with 11 bases lying between them. Here the CDR3 reads CASSGRWENTEAFF. CDR3 coding DNA: TGTGCCAGTAGTGGAAGGTGGGAGAACACTGAAGCTTTCTTT.

In its sample, this clonotype was seen many times. The chain is built from TRBV5-1 and TRBJ1-5; TRBD1 is a possible D gene (5 bases). CDR3 size: 14 residues. The V gene lost 3 bases and the J gene lost 5 bases, with 12 bases spanning the gap. CDR1 is SGHRS, CDR2 YFSETQ, per germline. Here the CDR3 DNA reads TGCGCCAGCAGCTCGGGCCAGGGAGATCAGCCCCAGCATTTT. Amino acids: CASSSGQGDQPQHF. Full variable domain (outside the CDR3, taken from reference TRBV5-1 and TRBJ1-5): KAGVTQTPRYLIKTRGQQVTLSCSPISGHRSVSWYQQTPGQGLQFLFEYFSETQRNKGNFPGRFSGRQFSNSRSEMNVSTLELGDSALYLCASSSGQGDQPQHFGDGTRLSIL.

The chain employs TRBV20-1 and TRBJ1-2; D unclear. The CDR3 contains 12 residues. V dropped 3 bases and J dropped 6 bases, with 11 bases sitting between them. The germline V gene encodes CDR1 DFQATT and CDR2 SNEGSKA (reference sequence). The CDR3 reads CSASTGRDGYTF. The CDR3 region has the DNA TGCAGTGCTAGTACGGGGAGGGATGGCTACACCTTC.

This clonotype was seen repeatedly, ten times or more. The chain carries TRBV12-3 or TRBV12-4 and TRBJ1-2; 8 nucleotides align to TRBD1. The trim removed 6 bases at V and 6 bases at J, leaving 6 bases unmatched. There are 13 residues in the CDR3. For the CDR3, the DNA is TGTGCCAGCAGGAGAGACAGGGGCAATGGCTACACCTTC. Encoded protein: CASRRDRGNGYTF.

This clonotype was seen once. V is TRBV12-3 or TRBV12-4 and J is TRBJ1-1; D ambiguous. The CDR3 runs 15 residues. V was shortened by 7 bases and J by 4 bases, with 19 bases between the two germline ends. CDR3: CASNKMGYRTTEAFF. The DNA of the CDR3 is TGTGCCAGCAACAAGATGGGGTACCGGACCACTGAAGCTTTCTTT.

This clonotype showed up many times. This chain links TRBV5-6 with TRBJ1-2, with TRBD1 matching 7 bases. CDR1 SGHDT and CDR2 YYEEEE come from the germline V gene. The CDR3 has 15 residues. V lost 2 bases to trimming and J lost 2 bases; unmatched junction nucleotides: 6. In DNA, the CDR3 is TGTGCCAGCAGCTTCTTTGACAGGGAGAACTATGGCTACACCTTC. It yields the protein CASSFFDRENYGYTF. The full variable domain, its missing parts supplied by reference TRBV5-6 and TRBJ1-2, is DAGVTQSPTHLIKTRGQQVTLRCSPKSGHDTVSWYQQALGQGPQFIFQYYEEEERQRGNFPDRFSGHQFPNYSSELNVNALLLGDSALYLCASSFFDRENYGYTFGSGTRLTVV.

The chain recombines TRBV7-3 with TRBJ2-2, with 11 nucleotides matching TRBD2. After removal of 5 bases from V and 1 base from J, the junction contained 3 bases not matched to a gene. CDR1 is SGHTA, CDR2 FQGTGA, per germline. The CDR3 has 16 residues. CDR3 nucleotide sequence: TGTGCCAGCAGCGCAGGACTAGCGGGGAACACCGGGGAGCTGTTTTTT. Encoded protein: CASSAGLAGNTGELFF.

There are many counts of this clonotype. The rearrangement joins TRBV12-3 or TRBV12-4 to TRBJ2-7; no clear D. The CDR3 has 12 residues. Trimming left V 5 bases short and J 3 bases short, with 8 bases between. The CDR3 nucleotides read TGTGCCAGCAGTCTATCGATCTACGAGCAGTACTTC. Translating gives CASSLSIYEQYF.

V gene TRBV6-1 combines with J gene TRBJ1-5; perhaps TRBD1 as D (5 bases). The CDR3 consists of 15 residues. Germline CDR1 reads MNHNS; CDR2 reads SASEGT. V shed 6 bases and J shed 7 bases, with 19 bases lying between them. The CDR3 sequence is CASRLGPRVGQPQHF. CDR3 DNA sequence: TGTGCCAGCAGGTTGGGACCAAGGGTGGGACAGCCCCAGCATTTT.

As concerns this clonotype: This may come from a read error, since a much larger clone is one base off. This chain links TRBV10-3 with TRBJ2-7; 8 nucleotides align to TRBD1. The CDR3 sequence is 15 residues long. Germline values: CDR1 ENHRY, CDR2 SYGVKD. The CDR3 coding sequence is TGTGCCATCAGTGAGAACCCCAGGGGGCGGTACGATCAGTACTTC. Its translation is CAISENPRGRYDQYF.

This clonotype was counted ten times or more. V is TRBV5-1 and J is TRBJ1-1; TRBD1 aligns across 9 bases. CDR3 size: 16 residues. J was trimmed by 1 base and V by 0 bases; bases with no gene match: 4. Germline V CDR1 and CDR2: SGHRS, YFSETQ. The CDR3 is CASSLEQGQGNTEAFF. In nucleotides, the CDR3 is TGCGCCAGCAGCTTGGAACAGGGACAGGGGAACACTGAAGCTTTCTTT.